The 27 T cell receptor beta chains below come from one sample, sequenced in a study of CD8 T cells in ankylosing spondylitis. TCRdb redid the calling of the 5' RACE reads with MiXCR, one entry per CDR3 protein. The sample records around 300,000 distinct CDR3 sequences, about 15% being singletons. Specimen: blood, either unsorted or a sorted T cell fraction (not recorded which). The receptor set was obtained from a male donor with ankylosing spondylitis or in good health (not recorded which).

This clonotype was seen only a few times. V usage is TRBV9 and J usage is TRBJ2-5; 11 bases align to TRBD1. Germline assignment: CDR1 SGDLS and CDR2 YYNGEE. Losses at the gene ends were 0 bases for V and 4 bases for J; bases not matched to a gene: 2. The CDR3 has 15 residues. In nucleotides, the CDR3 is TGTGCCAGCAGCGTAGGGACAGGGGGCTCAGAGACCCAGTACTTC. It specifies CASSVGTGGSETQYF.

V and J are TRBV5-1 and TRBJ1-2, with TRBD1 matching over 12 bases. The CDR3 is 15 residues long. Germline CDR1 SGHRS, CDR2 YFSETQ. V lost 4 bases and J lost 8; bases outside the gene matches: 9. CDR3 loop: CASSPGTGGAAGYTF. The CDR3 DNA is TGCGCCAGCAGCCCCGGGACAGGGGGCGCGGCGGGCTACACCTTC.

The CDR3 region is CASSPLSGIEYF. The CDR3 region has the DNA TGTGCCAGCAGTCCTCTTAGCGGGATAGAGTACTTC. The rearrangement joins TRBV6-5 to TRBJ2-7; 8 nucleotides align to TRBD2. The CDR3 covers 12 residues. CDR1 is MNHEY, CDR2 SVGAGI, per germline. With V trimmed by 5 bases and J by 11 bases, 8 bases remained unmatched.

A few counts support this clonotype. The CDR3 nucleotides are TGTGCCAGCAGTGCGCAGGGATACGCGAACACCGGGGAGCTGTTTTTT. This translates into CASSAQGYANTGELFF. The chain carries TRBV6-1 and TRBJ2-2; possibly TRBD1 for D (5 bases). This CDR3 is built from 16 residues. Trimming took 4 bases from V and 0 from J, leaving 12 bases between them. The germline V gene has CDR1 MNHNS and CDR2 SASEGT.

V is TRBV27 and J is TRBJ2-5, with D perhaps matching TRBD2 (5 bases). The CDR3 spans 16 residues. The germline V gene has CDR1 MNHEY and CDR2 SMNVEV (reference sequence). V was cut by 2 bases and J by 5 bases, with 18 bases left in between. CDR3 nucleotide sequence: TGTGCCAGCAGTTTAAGGGTCGGGCCGGGAAGGGAGACCCAGTACTTC. It translates to CASSLRVGPGRETQYF.

This clonotype was counted a few times. The chain carries TRBV25-1 and TRBJ1-3; D possibly corresponds to TRBD1 (5 bases). The germline CDR1 and CDR2 sequences are MGHDK and SYGVNS. The CDR3 runs 13 residues. Trimming stripped 11 bases from V and 3 bases from J, with 14 bases between. CDR3 DNA: TGTGCCTCAAAAAGGGGTGATGGAAACACCATATATTTT. Translation gives CASKRGDGNTIYF.

This clonotype was counted a few times. The chain employs TRBV10-3 and TRBJ2-1; 9 nucleotides line up with TRBD1. Germline CDR1 and CDR2: ENHRY and SYGVKD. The CDR3 loop spans 14 amino acids. Germline trimming cut 7 bases from V and 7 bases from J; bases unmatched to any gene: 8. CDR3 protein: CAINGDRVSNEQFF. CDR3 nucleotides: TGTGCCATCAACGGGGACAGGGTTTCTAATGAGCAGTTCTTC.

The chain joins TRBV3-1 to TRBJ2-7; 10 bases match TRBD2. The CDR3 extends over 16 amino acids. With 1 base clipped from V and 2 bases from J, the junction kept 5 bases outside the gene matches. Germline V lookup: CDR1 LGHDT, CDR2 YNNKEL (reference sequence). In DNA, the CDR3 is TGTGCCAGCAGCCAAGGGCTAGCGGGGGTAACCTACGAGCAGTACTTC. Translating it yields CASSQGLAGVTYEQYF.

The chain carries TRBV3-1 and TRBJ2-5, with D perhaps matching TRBD1 or TRBD2 (5 bases each). The CDR3 has 14 amino acids. Trimming took off 3 bases at V and 5 bases at J, with 13 bases between the two ends. Germline values: CDR1 LGHDT, CDR2 YNNKEL (reference sequence). The CDR3 loop reads CASSHGAFGETQYF. The CDR3 DNA reads TGTGCCAGCAGCCACGGGGCCTTCGGCGAGACCCAGTACTTC.

This clonotype was counted only a few times. This chain joins TRBV3-1 and TRBJ1-1; TRBD1 is a possible D gene (5 bases). Looked up from germline, CDR1 is LGHDT and CDR2 is YNNKEL (reference sequence). The CDR3 is made up of 13 amino acids. V was pared by 0 bases and J by 10 bases, with 12 bases between. Written as DNA, the CDR3 is TGTGCCAGCAGCCAAGATAATGCAGGGAGAGCTTTCTTT. It codes for CASSQDNAGRAFF.

CDR3 in amino acids: CSVSGRTESSYEQYF. As DNA, the CDR3 is TGCAGCGTCTCGGGGCGCACGGAGAGCTCCTACGAGCAGTACTTC. The V call is TRBV29-1, the J call TRBJ2-7; the D gene could be TRBD1 or TRBD2 (5 bases each). V dropped 6 bases and J dropped 0 bases, with 18 bases sitting between them. The V gene's germline CDR1 is SQVTM and CDR2 ANQGSEA. The CDR3 spans 15 residues.

This clonotype showed up many times. The chain has TRBV20-1 and TRBJ1-2; D ambiguous. Germline V gene data show CDR1 as DFQATT and CDR2 as SNEGSKA (reference sequence). V lost 3 bases and J lost 1, with 6 bases in between. The CDR3 runs to 12 residues. CDR3 in DNA: TGCAGTGCTAGCGTCAGTAACTATGGCTACACCTTC. It is translated as CSASVSNYGYTF.

This clonotype was counted between two and nine times. The chain employs TRBV10-3 and TRBJ2-1; no reliable D call. The germline gives CDR1 ENHRY, CDR2 SYGVKD. The CDR3 sequence is 12 residues long. Trimming left V 1 base short and J 8 bases short, with 6 bases between. CDR3 nucleotides: TGTGCCATCAGTGAGTTTAAGTATGAGCAGTTCTTC. It translates to CAISEFKYEQFF.

The CDR3 DNA reads as TGTGCCAGCAGCTTGGGACTAGCGGGAGGCGGAGGGGAGCTGTTTTTT. Its translation: CASSLGLAGGGGELFF. The V gene is TRBV9, the J gene TRBJ2-2, with TRBD2 identical over 15 bases. The ends lost 4 bases at V and 8 bases at J; junction bases unmatched: 6. In germline, CDR1 is SGDLS, CDR2 YYNGEE. The CDR3 runs 16 residues. Looking up the rest from reference TRBV9 and TRBJ2-2 gives the full variable domain: DSGVTQTPKHLITATGQRVTLRCSPRSGDLSVYWYQQSLDQGLQFLIQYYNGEERAKGNILERFSAQQFPDLHSELNLSSLELGDSALYFCASSLGLAGGGGELFFGEGSRLTVL.

This clonotype was counted a few times. V gene TRBV19 combines with J gene TRBJ1-1, with D uncertain. V lost 1 base and J 0 bases, leaving 9 bases between the germline ends. The CDR3 is 15 amino acids. CDR1 is LNHDA, CDR2 SQIVND, per germline (reference sequence). CDR3 protein: CASSIGAGLNTEAFF. For the CDR3, the DNA is TGTGCCAGTAGTATAGGGGCAGGATTGAACACTGAAGCTTTCTTT.

This chain joins TRBV11-1 and TRBJ2-1; 15 nucleotides agree with TRBD2. CDR1 SGHAT and CDR2 FQDESV come from the germline V gene (reference sequence). The CDR3 runs 20 residues. Germline trimming cut 4 bases from V and 1 base from J; bases unmatched to any gene: 11. The CDR3 here is CASSSAGTSGRTWSYNEQFF. As DNA, the CDR3 is TGTGCCAGCAGCTCAGCTGGGACTAGCGGGAGGACCTGGTCCTACAATGAGCAGTTCTTC.

This clonotype has a single count. The rearrangement uses TRBV20-1 and TRBJ2-3, with 7 nucleotides matching TRBD1. Germline-derived CDR1 and CDR2 are DFQATT and SNEGSKA (reference sequence). The J segment lost 2 bases and the V segment lost 8 bases, leaving 10 bases of the junction unmatched. The CDR3 totals 14 residues. CDR3 bases: TGCAGTCCACTGGGACAGATCCCCACAGATACGCAGTATTTT. Protein: CSPLGQIPTDTQYF.

This clonotype has a count of ten or more. The gene calls are TRBV20-1 and TRBJ2-1; 9 bases are a match to TRBD2. The V segment lost 6 bases and the J segment 8 bases; nucleotides outside the gene matches: 17. The CDR3 length is 16 residues. Per the germline V gene, CDR1 is DFQATT and CDR2 is SNEGSKA (reference sequence). CDR3 amino acids: CSASPPFSGGRDEQFF. CDR3 nucleotide sequence: TGCAGTGCCTCCCCCCCCTTTAGCGGGGGTAGAGATGAGCAGTTCTTC.

The table lists this clonotype with a few counts. This chain joins TRBV12-3 or TRBV12-4 and TRBJ1-1; no clear D. CDR3 length equals 13 residues. V lost 0 bases to trimming and J lost 11 bases, with 13 bases between them. The CDR3 DNA is TGTGCCAGCAGTTTAGCAACGGGAAAGGAGGCTTTCTTT. Its translation: CASSLATGKEAFF.

The table lists this clonotype with many counts. The chain joins TRBV12-3 or TRBV12-4 to TRBJ2-1; TRBD2 aligns across 12 bases. The CDR3 consists of 14 residues. Germline trimming cut 5 bases from V and 4 bases from J; bases unmatched to any gene: 0. The CDR3 spells CASSGLAGYNEQFF. Written as DNA, the CDR3 is TGTGCCAGCAGTGGACTAGCGGGATACAATGAGCAGTTCTTC.

This clonotype was recorded many times. The chain is built from TRBV12-3 or TRBV12-4 and TRBJ1-1, with D uncertain. V gave up 11 bases and J gave up 6 bases, with 16 bases separating them. CDR3 size: 12 residues. The CDR3 here is CAVAIHRAEAFF. The DNA for the CDR3 is TGTGCCGTCGCCATTCACAGAGCTGAAGCTTTCTTT.

This clonotype was picked up a small number of times. The V and J genes are TRBV12-3 or TRBV12-4 and TRBJ1-2; maybe TRBD1 (5 bases). Trimming shortened V by 4 bases and J by 4 bases, and 16 bases separated the two germline ends. The CDR3 consists of 15 residues. The CDR3 spells CASSSHSGGPYGYTF. DNA of the CDR3: TGTGCCAGCAGTTCCCATTCCGGGGGACCCTATGGCTACACCTTC.

V is TRBV20-1 and J is TRBJ2-5; D gene uncertain. This CDR3 contains 11 residues. V was cut by 0 bases and J by 8 bases, with 7 bases left in between. Looked up from germline, CDR1 is DFQATT and CDR2 is SNEGSKA (reference sequence). CDR3 in DNA: TGCAGTGCTAGAGATGAGCCCACCCAGTACTTC. The encoded protein is CSARDEPTQYF.

The gene calls are TRBV7-2 and TRBJ1-3, with D possibly matching TRBD1 (5 bases). The V end lost 4 bases, the J end lost 0 bases, and 16 bases lay between the germline ends. CDR1 is SGHTA and CDR2 is FQGNSA in the germline V gene. The CDR3 runs 17 residues. The CDR3 is CASSSIPPGGSGNTIYF. The CDR3 bases are TGTGCCAGCAGCTCCATCCCCCCCGGGGGCTCTGGAAACACCATATATTTT.

This clonotype was counted a few times. The V call is TRBV29-1, the J call TRBJ2-6; possible D gene TRBD2, 5 bases. The germline gives CDR1 SQVTM, CDR2 ANQGSEA. The CDR3 length is 13 residues. Deletions cut 7 bases from V and 1 base from J, with 8 bases between. The CDR3 is CSAGRSGANVLTF. DNA of the CDR3: TGCAGCGCTGGGAGATCTGGGGCCAACGTCCTGACTTTC.

The chain links TRBV20-1 to TRBJ2-3; D remains ambiguous. This CDR3 has 17 amino acids. Germline assignment: CDR1 DFQATT and CDR2 SNEGSKA (reference sequence). V was trimmed by 3 bases and J by 1 base, leaving 20 bases between them. Here the CDR3 reads CSASVWPGPPGTDTQYF. CDR3 in DNA: TGCAGTGCTAGTGTTTGGCCCGGGCCCCCGGGCACAGATACGCAGTATTTT.

This clonotype was seen a single time. For the CDR3, the DNA is TGTGCCAGCAGCGTAGGTGCGGGACAGTCAGCCTACGAGCAGTACTTC. Translating gives CASSVGAGQSAYEQYF. The rearrangement uses TRBV9 and TRBJ2-7; maybe TRBD1 (7 bases). This CDR3 is 16 amino acids long. The ends were cut back, 0 bases at V and 2 bases at J, with 15 bases in the middle. Germline V gene sequence: CDR1 SGDLS, CDR2 YYNGEE.